This T cell receptor (beta chain) was sequenced in a study of cytomegalovirus exposure and HLA in healthy donors. The CDR3 loop spans 15 amino acids. The germline V gene has CDR1 SSHAT and CDR2 FNYEAQ (reference sequence). Overall study results and limits: While the bulk of TCR sequences proved rare, some public TCRs turned up in many donors. Associated with cytomegalovirus, according to the listing, were 150 to 200 TCR beta chains.

The sample holds a few counts of this clone. Its specificity is unknown. The junction departs from germline at one end; a sequencing error may be responsible. Using immunoSEQ multiplex PCR, the repertoire was profiled, and TCRdb retains in-frame clones only, with some absent. The data hold some 50,000 clones, with 94% observed a single time. This receptor was obtained from a woman aged 18-29 years in good health and CMV-seropositive. This chain connects TRBV7-7 to TRBJ2-1; 8 bases align to TRBD2. Input material: PBMCs. The chain's CDR3 is CASSLISGAHNEQFF. The CDR3 DNA reads TGTGCTAGCAGCTTGATTAGCGGGGCTCACAATGAGCAGTTCTTC. Based on the CDR3 plus reference TRBV7-7 and TRBJ2-1, the full variable domain is GAGVSQSPRYKVTKRGQDVTLRCDPISSHATLYWYQQALGQGPEFLTYFNYEAQPDKSGLPSDRFSAERPEGSISTLTIQRTEQRDSAMYRCASSLISGAHNEQFFGPGTRLTVL.